The clone carrying this T cell receptor beta chain was seen a single time. Its antigen remains unidentified. This sample stems from a study of blood T cells in healthy people across ages. Study outcomes and limitations: Diversity estimates drawn from one million T cells were deemed underestimates. Fewer expanded clones and more diversity marked long-lived versus aged donors.

Sample-barcoded 5' priming and a J-beta primer mix drove a second PCR of 7 to 11 cycles. A minimum of 3 million CDR3-containing paired-end reads was obtained for each sample. TCRdb reanalysed the 5' RACE reads using MiXCR and keeps one entry per CDR3 protein. Of about 1.1 million distinct CDR3 sequences in the sample, 35% to 40% are singletons; the top ten hold about 12%. Sample donors were healthy Caucasian individuals that came from Russia, aged about 6 to 100. Germline-derived CDR1 and CDR2 are SGHRS and YFSETQ. V gave up 4 bases and J gave up 0 bases; unmatched junction bases: 9. The CDR3 extends over 16 amino acids.

The sequenced sample was blood. The chain combines TRBV5-1 with TRBJ1-1, with 7 bases that match TRBD1. This TCR came from a man aged 18 to 35 in good health. CDR3 protein: CASSVKGALMNTEAFF. Here the CDR3 DNA reads TGCGCCAGCAGCGTTAAGGGGGCCCTTATGAACACTGAAGCTTTCTTT.